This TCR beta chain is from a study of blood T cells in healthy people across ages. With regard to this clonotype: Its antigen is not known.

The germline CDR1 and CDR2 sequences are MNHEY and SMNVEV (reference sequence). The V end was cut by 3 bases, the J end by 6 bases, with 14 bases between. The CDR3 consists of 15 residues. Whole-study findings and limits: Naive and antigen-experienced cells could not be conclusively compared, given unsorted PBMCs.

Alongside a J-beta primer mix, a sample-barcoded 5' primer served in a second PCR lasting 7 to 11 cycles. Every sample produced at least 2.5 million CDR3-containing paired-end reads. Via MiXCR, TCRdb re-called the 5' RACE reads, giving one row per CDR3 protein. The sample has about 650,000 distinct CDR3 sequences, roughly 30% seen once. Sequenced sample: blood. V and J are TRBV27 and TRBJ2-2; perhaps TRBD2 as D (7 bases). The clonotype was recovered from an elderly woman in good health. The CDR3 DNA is TGTGCCAGCAGTTTTACGGGGGGCGCGGCCGGGGAGCTGTTTTTT. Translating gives CASSFTGGAAGELFF.